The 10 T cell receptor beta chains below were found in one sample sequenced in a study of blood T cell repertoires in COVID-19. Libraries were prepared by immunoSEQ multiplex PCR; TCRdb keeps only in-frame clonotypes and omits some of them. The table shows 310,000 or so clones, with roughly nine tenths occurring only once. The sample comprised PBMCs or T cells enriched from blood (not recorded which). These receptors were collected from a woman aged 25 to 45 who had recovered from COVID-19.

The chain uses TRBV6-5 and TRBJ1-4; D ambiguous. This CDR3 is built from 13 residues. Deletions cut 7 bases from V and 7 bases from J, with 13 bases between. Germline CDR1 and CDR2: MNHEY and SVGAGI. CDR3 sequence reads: CASTRSLGEKLFF. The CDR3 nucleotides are TGTGCCAGCACTAGGTCACTCGGTGAAAAACTGTTTTTT.

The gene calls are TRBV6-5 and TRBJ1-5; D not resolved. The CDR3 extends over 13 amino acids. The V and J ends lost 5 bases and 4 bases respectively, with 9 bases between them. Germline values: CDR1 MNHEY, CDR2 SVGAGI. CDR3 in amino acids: CASSNTGNQPQHF. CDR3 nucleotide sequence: TGTGCCAGCAGTAACACCGGGAATCAGCCCCAGCATTTT.

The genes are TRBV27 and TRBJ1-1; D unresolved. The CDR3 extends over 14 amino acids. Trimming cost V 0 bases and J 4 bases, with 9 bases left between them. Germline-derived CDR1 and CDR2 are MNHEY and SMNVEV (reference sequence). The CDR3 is CASSLSFGSTEAFF. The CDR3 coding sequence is TGTGCCAGCAGTTTATCGTTCGGGAGCACTGAAGCTTTCTTT.

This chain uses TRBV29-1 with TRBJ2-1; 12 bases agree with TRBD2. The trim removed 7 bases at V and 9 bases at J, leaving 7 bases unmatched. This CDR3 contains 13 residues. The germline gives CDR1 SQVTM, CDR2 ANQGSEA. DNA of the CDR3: TGCAGCGCCGAGACTAGCGGGGGAACTGAGCAGTTCTTC. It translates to CSAETSGGTEQFF.

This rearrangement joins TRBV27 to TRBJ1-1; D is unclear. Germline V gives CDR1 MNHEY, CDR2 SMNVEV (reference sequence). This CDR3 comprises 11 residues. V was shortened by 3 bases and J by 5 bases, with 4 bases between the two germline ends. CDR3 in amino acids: CASSFGTEAFF. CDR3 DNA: TGTGCCAGCAGTTTCGGGACTGAAGCTTTCTTT.

The CDR3 region has the DNA TGTGCCTGGAGTATCCCTCCCCTGGGTAGGGGTGGAGGCTACACCTTC. This sequence encodes CAWSIPPLGRGGGYTF. V is TRBV30 and J is TRBJ1-2; the D gene is possibly TRBD1 (5 bases). V lost 2 bases to trimming and J lost 8 bases, with 24 bases between them. The CDR3 is made up of 16 amino acids. Germline V lookup: CDR1 GTSNPN, CDR2 SVGIG (reference sequence).

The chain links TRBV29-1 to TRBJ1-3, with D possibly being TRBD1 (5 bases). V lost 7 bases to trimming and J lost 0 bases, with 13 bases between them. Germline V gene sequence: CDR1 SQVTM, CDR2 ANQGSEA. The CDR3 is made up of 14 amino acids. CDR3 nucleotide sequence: TGCAGCGCCATAACAGGTGCCTCTGGAAACACCATATATTTT. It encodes CSAITGASGNTIYF.

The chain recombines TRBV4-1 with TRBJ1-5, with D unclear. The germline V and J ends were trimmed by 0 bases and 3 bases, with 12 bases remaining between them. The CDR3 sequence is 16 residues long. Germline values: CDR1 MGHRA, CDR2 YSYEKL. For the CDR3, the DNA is TGCGCCAGCAGCCAAGAAACTGGGCAGACCAATCAGCCCCAGCATTTT. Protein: CASSQETGQTNQPQHF.

The CDR3, as DNA: TGTGCCAGCAGCGTATGGGACAGCCGAGGAAACACTGAAGCTTTCTTT. It translates to CASSVWDSRGNTEAFF. V and J are TRBV7-8 and TRBJ1-1; 7 bases map to TRBD1. This CDR3 comprises 16 residues. The germline V gene encodes CDR1 SGHVS and CDR2 FQNEAQ. Trimming at V came to 5 bases and at J to 2 bases, leaving 11 bases not matched to a gene.

In nucleotides, the CDR3 is TGTGCCAGCAGTTACAGGGCCGCGGATGGCTACACCTTC. Translating it yields CASSYRAADGYTF. The chain employs TRBV4-2 and TRBJ1-2; TRBD1 is a possible D gene (6 bases). Trimming left V 6 bases short and J 6 bases short, with 14 bases between. Germline CDR1 and CDR2: LGHNA and YNFKEQ. The CDR3 loop spans 13 amino acids.